This TCR beta chain was documented in a study of beta chain features in type 1 diabetes. Isolated RNA was reverse transcribed in full, so expressed TCRB transcripts were sequenced. Repertoires were generated with immunoSEQ multiplex PCR, while TCRdb's copy carries only in-frame clones and drops some. The repertoire holds just under 150,000 clones, with 10% to 15% as singletons. As concerns this clone: What it binds is not known.

The study's findings and limits: Moderate yet significant TCRB CDR3 shortening was seen in Type 1 diabetes patients in all four CD4+ subsets.

CDR3 length: 10 residues. The V end was cut by 4 bases, the J end by 9 bases, with 1 base between. Germline CDR1 is SNHLY and CDR2 is FYNNEI. In total, each donor contributed a single heparinised blood draw that averaged about 100 mL. The clonotype comes from a young man with type 1 diabetes. The V call is TRBV2, the J call TRBJ1-6; D unresolved. The specimen sequenced was central memory CD4+ T cells from blood. The CDR3 coding sequence is TGTGCCAGCAGTGGTTCACCCCTCCACTTT. This gives the protein CASSGSPLHF.